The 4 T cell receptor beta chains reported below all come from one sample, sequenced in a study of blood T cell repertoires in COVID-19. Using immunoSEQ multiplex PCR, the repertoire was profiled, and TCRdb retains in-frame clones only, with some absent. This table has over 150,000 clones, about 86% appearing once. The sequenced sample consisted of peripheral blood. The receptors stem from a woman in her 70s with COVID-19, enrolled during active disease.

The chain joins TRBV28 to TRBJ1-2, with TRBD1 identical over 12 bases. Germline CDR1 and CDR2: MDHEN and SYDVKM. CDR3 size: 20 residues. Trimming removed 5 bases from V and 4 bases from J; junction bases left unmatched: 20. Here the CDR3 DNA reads TGTGCCAGCAGTCTCGGCCGGGACAGGGGGCGGCCGAGAGCGGTCTATGGCTACACCTTC. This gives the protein CASSLGRDRGRPRAVYGYTF.

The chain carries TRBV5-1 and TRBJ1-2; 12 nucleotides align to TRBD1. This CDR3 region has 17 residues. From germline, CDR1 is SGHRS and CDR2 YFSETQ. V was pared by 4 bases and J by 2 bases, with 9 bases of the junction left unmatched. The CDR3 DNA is TGCGCCAGCAGCCCCCGGGGGGGACAGGGGGCAAACTATGGCTACACCTTC. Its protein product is CASSPRGGQGANYGYTF.

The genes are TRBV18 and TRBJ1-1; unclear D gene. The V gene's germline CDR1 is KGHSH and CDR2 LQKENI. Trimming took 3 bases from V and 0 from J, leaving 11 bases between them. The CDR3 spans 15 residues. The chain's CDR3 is CASSPTLAMNTEAFF. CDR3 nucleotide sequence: TGTGCCAGCTCACCGACATTGGCTATGAACACTGAAGCTTTCTTT.

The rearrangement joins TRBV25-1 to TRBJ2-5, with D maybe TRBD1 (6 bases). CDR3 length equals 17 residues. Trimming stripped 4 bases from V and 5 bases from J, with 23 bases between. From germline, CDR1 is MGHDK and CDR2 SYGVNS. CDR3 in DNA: TGTGCCAGCAGTGCCCAACCCGGAACAGGGAACATGGAGACCCAGTACTTC. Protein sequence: CASSAQPGTGNMETQYF.